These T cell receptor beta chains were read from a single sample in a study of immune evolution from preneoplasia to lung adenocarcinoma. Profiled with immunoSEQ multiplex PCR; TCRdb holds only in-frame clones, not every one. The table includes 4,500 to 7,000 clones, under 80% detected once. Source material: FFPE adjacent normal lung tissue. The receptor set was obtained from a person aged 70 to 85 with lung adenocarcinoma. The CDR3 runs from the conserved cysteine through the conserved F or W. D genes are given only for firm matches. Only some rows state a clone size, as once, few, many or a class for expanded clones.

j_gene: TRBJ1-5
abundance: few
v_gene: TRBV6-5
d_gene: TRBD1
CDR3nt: TGTGCCAGCAGTAAGGGACAGTATAGCAATCAGCCCCAGCATTTT
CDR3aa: CASSKGQYSNQPQHF

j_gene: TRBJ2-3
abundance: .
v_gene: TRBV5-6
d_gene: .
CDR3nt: TGTGCCAGCAGCTCTCTGTCAGCGGGAGATACGCAGTATTTT
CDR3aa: CASSSLSAGDTQYF

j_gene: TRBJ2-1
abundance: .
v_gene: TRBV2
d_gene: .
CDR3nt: TGTGCCAGCAGTGAAGCGCCTCATCGGAATGAGCAGTTCTTC
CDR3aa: CASSEAPHRNEQFF

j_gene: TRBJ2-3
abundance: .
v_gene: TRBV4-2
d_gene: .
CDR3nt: TGTGCCAGCAGCCAAGATCGGGGGGACAAATACAGGGTTGGATTAGCAGATACGCAGTATTTT
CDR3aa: CASSQDRGDKYRVGLADTQYF

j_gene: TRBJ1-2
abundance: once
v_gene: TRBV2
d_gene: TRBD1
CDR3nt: TGTGCCAGCAGTGGGGAAGTGGGACAGGCCGCCTTC
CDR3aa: CASSGEVGQAAF

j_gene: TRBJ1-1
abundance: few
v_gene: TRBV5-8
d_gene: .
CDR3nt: TGTGCCTGGCGGCAGGGCACTGAAGCTTTCTTT
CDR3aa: CAWRQGTEAFF

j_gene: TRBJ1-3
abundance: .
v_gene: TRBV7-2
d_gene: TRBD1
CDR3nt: TGTGCCAGCAGCCCCCGGGACAGGACTACCAGCTCTGGAAACACCATATATTTT
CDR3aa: CASSPRDRTTSSGNTIYF

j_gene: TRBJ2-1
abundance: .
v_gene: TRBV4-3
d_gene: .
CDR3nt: TGCGCCAGCAGCCAAGGGTCTAGCGCAACCCGGGGCAATGAGCAGTTCTTC
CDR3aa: CASSQGSSATRGNEQFF

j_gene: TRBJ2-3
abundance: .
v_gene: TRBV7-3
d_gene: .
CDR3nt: TGTGCCAGCAGCTTAACGTCGGCAGAAGGGTCAGATACGCAGTATTTT
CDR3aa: CASSLTSAEGSDTQYF

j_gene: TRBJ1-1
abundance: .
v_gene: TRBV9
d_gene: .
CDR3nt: TGTGCCAGCAGCTCCGGGGGGGAGGGTAGCACTGAAGCTTTCTTT
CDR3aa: CASSSGGEGSTEAFF

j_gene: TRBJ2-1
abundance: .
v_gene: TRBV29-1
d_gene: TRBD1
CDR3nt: TGCAGCGTTGGGTGGACAGGGGTTGCCAATGAGCAGTTCTTC
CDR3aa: CSVGWTGVANEQFF

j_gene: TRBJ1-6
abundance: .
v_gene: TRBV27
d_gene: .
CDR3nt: TGTGCCAGCGCAGTGGGGATGGCCGCCGGTTCATCCCTCCACTTT
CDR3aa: CASAVGMAAGSSLHF

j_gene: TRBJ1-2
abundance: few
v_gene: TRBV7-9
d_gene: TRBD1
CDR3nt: TGTGCCAGCAGCGAAGCGACAGGGCTTGGCTACACCTTC
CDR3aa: CASSEATGLGYTF

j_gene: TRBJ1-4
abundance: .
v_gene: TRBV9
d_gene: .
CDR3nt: TGTGCCAGCAGCGTAGGTGTAACTAATGAAAAACTGTTTTTT
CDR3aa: CASSVGVTNEKLFF

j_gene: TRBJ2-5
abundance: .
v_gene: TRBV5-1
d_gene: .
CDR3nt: TGCGCCAGCAGCCGGACGGGTTTAGAGACCCAGTACTTC
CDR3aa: CASSRTGLETQYF

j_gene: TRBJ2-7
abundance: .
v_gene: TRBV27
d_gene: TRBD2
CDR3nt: TGTGCCAGCAGTCCATTCCCTGGGACTAGCGGGGGGTTTGAGCAGTACTTC
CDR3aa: CASSPFPGTSGGFEQYF

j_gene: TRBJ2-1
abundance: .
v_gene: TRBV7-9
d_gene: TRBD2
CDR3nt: TGTGCCAGCAGCGCGGTGACTAGCGGGGAACAGTTCTTC
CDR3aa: CASSAVTSGEQFF

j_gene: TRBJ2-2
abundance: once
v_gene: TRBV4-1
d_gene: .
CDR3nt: TGCGCCAGCAGCCAAACTAGAACGACCGGGGAGCTGTTTTTT
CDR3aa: CASSQTRTTGELFF

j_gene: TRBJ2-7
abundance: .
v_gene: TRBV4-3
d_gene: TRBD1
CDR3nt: TGCGCCAGCAGCCAAGATAGGACAGGGGGCTACGAGCAGTACTTC
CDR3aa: CASSQDRTGGYEQYF

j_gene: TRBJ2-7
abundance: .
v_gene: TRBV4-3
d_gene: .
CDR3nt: TGCGCCAGCAGCCAAGAGGAGGGAGTCTACCGCGAGCAGTACTTC
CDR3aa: CASSQEEGVYREQYF

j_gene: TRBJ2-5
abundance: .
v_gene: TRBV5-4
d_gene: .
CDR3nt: TGTGCCAGCAGCTTAGGGCCCCAGCAAGAGACCCAGTACTTC
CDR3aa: CASSLGPQQETQYF

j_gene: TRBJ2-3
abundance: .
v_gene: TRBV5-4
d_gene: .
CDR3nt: TGTGCCAGCAGCTTGACTAGCACAGATACGCAGTATTTT
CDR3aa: CASSLTSTDTQYF

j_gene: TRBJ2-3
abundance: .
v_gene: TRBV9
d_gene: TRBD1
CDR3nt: TGTGCCAGCAGCGCCGAGACAGGGGGTAGCACAGATACGCAGTATTTT
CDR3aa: CASSAETGGSTDTQYF

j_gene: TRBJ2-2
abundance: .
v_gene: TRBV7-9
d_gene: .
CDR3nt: TGTGCCAGCAGCTCCTCTGACAGATCGAACACCGGGGAGCTGTTTTTT
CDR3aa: CASSSSDRSNTGELFF

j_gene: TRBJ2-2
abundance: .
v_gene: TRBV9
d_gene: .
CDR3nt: TGTGCCAGCTCCGGGGCGGGGGCACACACCGGGGAGCTGTTTTTT
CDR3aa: CASSGAGAHTGELFF

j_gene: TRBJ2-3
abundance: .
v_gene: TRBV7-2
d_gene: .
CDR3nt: TGTGCCAGCAGCTTAAGGTCCAGTGGGGCAAACACAGATACGCAGTATTTT
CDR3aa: CASSLRSSGANTDTQYF

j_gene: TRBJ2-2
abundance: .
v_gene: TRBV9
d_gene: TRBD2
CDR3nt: TGTGCCAGCAGCCTTGGGACTAGCGGGGTCACCGGGGAGCTGTTTTTT
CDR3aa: CASSLGTSGVTGELFF

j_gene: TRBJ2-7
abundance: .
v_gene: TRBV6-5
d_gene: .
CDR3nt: TGTGCCAGCAGTTACGGAGGGACCTACGAGCAGTACTTC
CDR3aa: CASSYGGTYEQYF

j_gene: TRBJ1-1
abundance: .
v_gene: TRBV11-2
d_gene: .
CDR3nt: TGTGCCAGCAGCTTAGGAGTAGCTGAAGCTTTCTTT
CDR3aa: CASSLGVAEAFF

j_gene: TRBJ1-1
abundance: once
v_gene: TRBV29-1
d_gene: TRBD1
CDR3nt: TGCAGCGTTGGGCAGGGGGACACTGAAGCTTTCTTT
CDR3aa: CSVGQGDTEAFF

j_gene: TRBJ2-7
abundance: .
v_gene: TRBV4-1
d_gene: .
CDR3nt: TGCGCCAGCAGCCAAAAGGTGGACCCGACCCATTACTACGAGCAGTACTTC
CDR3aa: CASSQKVDPTHYYEQYF

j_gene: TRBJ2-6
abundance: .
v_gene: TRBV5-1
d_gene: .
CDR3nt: TGCGCCAGCGGACCCCCTGGGGGGGCCAACGTCCTGACTTTC
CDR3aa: CASGPPGGANVLTF

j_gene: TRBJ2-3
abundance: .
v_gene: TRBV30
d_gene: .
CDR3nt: TGTGCCTGGAGTGGGCCGCTTGAGGCAGATACGCAGTATTTT
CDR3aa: CAWSGPLEADTQYF

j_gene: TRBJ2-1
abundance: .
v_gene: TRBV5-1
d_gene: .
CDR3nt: TGCGCCAGCAGCTTGTGGGGGAGCGGAGAGCAGTTCTTC
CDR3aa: CASSLWGSGEQFF

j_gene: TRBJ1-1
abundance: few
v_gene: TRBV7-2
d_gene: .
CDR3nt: TGTGCCAGCAGCTTAGCGGCCTACACTGAAGCTTTCTTT
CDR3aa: CASSLAAYTEAFF

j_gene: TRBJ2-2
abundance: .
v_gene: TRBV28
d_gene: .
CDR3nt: TGTGCCAGCAGTTTGTCTAGCGCGCCGAACACCGGGGAGCTGTTTTTT
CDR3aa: CASSLSSAPNTGELFF

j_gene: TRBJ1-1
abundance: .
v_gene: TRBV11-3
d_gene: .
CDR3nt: TGTGCCAGCAGCTTAGTAGGTGGAACTGAAGCTTTCTTT
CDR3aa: CASSLVGGTEAFF

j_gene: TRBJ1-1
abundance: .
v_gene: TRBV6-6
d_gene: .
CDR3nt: TGTGCCAGCAGAGAGAGGGGTAGCACTGAAGCTTTCTTT
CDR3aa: CASRERGSTEAFF

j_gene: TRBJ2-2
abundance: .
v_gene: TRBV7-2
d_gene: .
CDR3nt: TGTGCCAGCAGCACCGTACCTCTCGCCGGGGAGCTGTTTTTT
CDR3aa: CASSTVPLAGELFF

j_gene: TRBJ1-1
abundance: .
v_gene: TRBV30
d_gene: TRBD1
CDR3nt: TGTGCCTGGAGGCGTACAGGGGGCGGTATGAACACTGAAGCTTTCTTT
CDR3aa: CAWRRTGGGMNTEAFF

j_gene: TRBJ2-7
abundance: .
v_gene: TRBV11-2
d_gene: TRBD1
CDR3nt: TGTGCCAGCAGGTCGGGACAGAACGAGCAGTACTTC
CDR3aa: CASRSGQNEQYF

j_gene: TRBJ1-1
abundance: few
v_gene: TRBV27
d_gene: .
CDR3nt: TGTGCCAGCAGTTTTCCAGGGAACACTGAAGCTTTCTTT
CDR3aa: CASSFPGNTEAFF

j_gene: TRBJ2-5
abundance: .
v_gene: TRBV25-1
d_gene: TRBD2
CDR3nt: TGTGCCAGCAGTGGGTTTAGCGGGAGACAAGAGACCCAGTACTTC
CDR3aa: CASSGFSGRQETQYF

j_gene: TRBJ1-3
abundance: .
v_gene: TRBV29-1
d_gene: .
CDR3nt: TGCAGCGTTGAGGGTTCCTCTGGAAACACCATATATTTT
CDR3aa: CSVEGSSGNTIYF

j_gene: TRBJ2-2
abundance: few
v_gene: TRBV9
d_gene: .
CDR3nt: TGTGCCAGCAGCGTAGCGGAATACAGACAGGCGAACACCGGGGAGCTGTTTTTT
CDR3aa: CASSVAEYRQANTGELFF

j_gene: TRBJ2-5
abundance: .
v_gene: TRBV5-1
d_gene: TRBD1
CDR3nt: TGCGCCAGCAGCTTGGAGGGGACAGGGGGCGTCGCAGAGACCCAGTACTTC
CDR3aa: CASSLEGTGGVAETQYF

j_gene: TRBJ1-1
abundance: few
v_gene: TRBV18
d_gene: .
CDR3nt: TGTGCCAGCTCACCAAGGCCGGAGACCACTGAAGCTTTCTTT
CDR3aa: CASSPRPETTEAFF

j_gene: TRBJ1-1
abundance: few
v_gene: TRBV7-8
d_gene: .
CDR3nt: TGTGCCAGCAGCTTAGGTGTTTGGCAGGTCGTCACTGAAGCTTTCTTT
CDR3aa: CASSLGVWQVVTEAFF

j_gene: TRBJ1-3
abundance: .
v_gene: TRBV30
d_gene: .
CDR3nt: TGTGCCTGGAGTCTCGGAAGCTCTGGAAACACCATATATTTT
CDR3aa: CAWSLGSSGNTIYF

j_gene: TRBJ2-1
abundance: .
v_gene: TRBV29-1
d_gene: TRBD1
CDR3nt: TGCAGCGTTGTAGTGGGACAGGAGAGCTCTCGAGAGCAGTTCTTC
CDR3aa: CSVVVGQESSREQFF

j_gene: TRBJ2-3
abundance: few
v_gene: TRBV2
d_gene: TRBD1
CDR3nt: TGTGCCAGCTGGGACAGCCAAAGCACAGATACGCAGTATTTT
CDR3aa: CASWDSQSTDTQYF

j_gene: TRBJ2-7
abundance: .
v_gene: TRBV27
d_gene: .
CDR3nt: TGTGCCAGCGGATCATCTGCCTCCGGGGAGCAGTACTTC
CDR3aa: CASGSSASGEQYF

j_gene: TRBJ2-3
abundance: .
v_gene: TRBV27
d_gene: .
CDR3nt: TGTGCCAGCAGTTCCGGGACAACTAGCACAGATACGCAGTATTTT
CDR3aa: CASSSGTTSTDTQYF

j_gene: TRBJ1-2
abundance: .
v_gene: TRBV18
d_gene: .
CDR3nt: TGTGCCAGCTCACCTGTCTGGGGGAGGGCAGAACTCTATGGCTACACCTTC
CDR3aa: CASSPVWGRAELYGYTF

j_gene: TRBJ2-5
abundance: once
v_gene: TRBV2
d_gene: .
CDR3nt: TGTGCCAGCAGTGCCAACAGAGCCCAAGAGACCCAGTACTTC
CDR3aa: CASSANRAQETQYF

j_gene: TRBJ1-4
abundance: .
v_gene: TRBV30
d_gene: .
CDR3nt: TGTGCCTGGAGTAGGCCCCTGGGGGAAAAACTGTTTTTT
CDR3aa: CAWSRPLGEKLFF

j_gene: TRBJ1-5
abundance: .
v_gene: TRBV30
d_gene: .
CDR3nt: TGTGCCCGGATGGTTCAGCCCCAGCATTTT
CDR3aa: CARMVQPQHF

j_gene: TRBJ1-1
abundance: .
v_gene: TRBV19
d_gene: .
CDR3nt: TGTGCCAGTAGTATGGGACGGGGTGAGGCTTTCTTT
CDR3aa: CASSMGRGEAFF

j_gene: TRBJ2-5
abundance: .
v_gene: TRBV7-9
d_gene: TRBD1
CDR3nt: TGTGCCAGCAGTGACAGGGGCTGGGAGACCCAGTACTTC
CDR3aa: CASSDRGWETQYF

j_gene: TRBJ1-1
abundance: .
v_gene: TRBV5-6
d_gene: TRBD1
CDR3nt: TGTGCCAGCAGCTTGGAGGCAGGGGGTAGCACTGAAGCTTTCTTT
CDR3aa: CASSLEAGGSTEAFF